The rows below give T cell receptor beta chains drawn from one sample of a study of blood T cell repertoires in COVID-19. Produced via immunoSEQ multiplex PCR; TCRdb's table is partial and in-frame only. The sample has more than 60,000 clones; approximately 82% are singletons. The sample was peripheral blood. The receptors were sampled from a man aged 60 to 69 with acute or convalescent COVID-19. Both conserved end residues are part of each CDR3. The D gene is left open where the match is weak. Clone size is not always given. Where it is, it says once, few, many or a class for expanded clones.

TRBV6-2/TRBV6-3,few,NA,TRBJ1-6,TGTGCCAGCAGTTACCTGGAGAGCTCACCCCTCCACTTT,CASSYLESSPLHF
TRBV10-3,NA,NA,TRBJ1-4,TGTGCCATCAGAGCGGCGGGGGCAACTAATGAAAAACTGTTTTTT,CAIRAAGATNEKLFF
TRBV19,NA,NA,TRBJ2-4,TGTGCCAGTAGTGCGGACAGATCCAAAAACATTCAGTACTTC,CASSADRSKNIQYF
TRBV11-3,NA,TRBD2,TRBJ2-1,TGTGCCAGCAGCTTGGGGACTAGCGGGAGTTTGAATGAGCAGTTCTTC,CASSLGTSGSLNEQFF
TRBV7-7,NA,NA,TRBJ2-1,TGTGCTAGCAGCTTAGCGTCAGGGGATGAGCAGTTCTTC,CASSLASGDEQFF
TRBV9,NA,TRBD1,TRBJ2-3,TGTGCCAGCAGCCCTACAGGGGACACAGATACGCAGTATTTT,CASSPTGDTDTQYF
TRBV19,NA,TRBD1,TRBJ1-2,TGTGCCAGTAGTTTCCGGGACAGGTCTTGTACCTTC,CASSFRDRSCTF
TRBV4-3,NA,TRBD2,TRBJ2-7,TGCGCCAGCAGCCAGGGGACTAGCGGGATCTACGAGCAGTACTTC,CASSQGTSGIYEQYF
TRBV25-1,NA,NA,TRBJ2-7,TGTGCCAGCAGTGCAGACAGCTACGAGCAGTACTTC,CASSADSYEQYF
TRBV27,NA,TRBD1,TRBJ2-2,TGTGCCAGCCGCAGGGGGCGCAACACCGGGGAGCTGTTTTTT,CASRRGRNTGELFF
TRBV16,NA,NA,TRBJ1-2,TGTGCCAGCAGCCCCTCCAGGGCTCTCTATGGCTACACCTTC,CASSPSRALYGYTF
TRBV7-8,NA,TRBD1,TRBJ1-1,TGTGCCAGCAGCGCCCAAACAGGGGGCACTGAAGCTTTCTTT,CASSAQTGGTEAFF
TRBV5-4,NA,NA,TRBJ2-2,TGTGCCAGCAGCTTGGACAGATCGAACACCGGGGAGCTGTTTTTT,CASSLDRSNTGELFF
TRBV18,NA,TRBD2,TRBJ2-2,TGTGCCAGCTCACGACTAGCGGGAGAGGTCACCGGGGAGCTGTTTTTT,CASSRLAGEVTGELFF
TRBV19,NA,TRBD1,TRBJ2-1,TGTGCCAGTAGTAGTGATCACAGGGGAAGGTCAAATGAGCAGTTCTTC,CASSSDHRGRSNEQFF
TRBV7-2,NA,NA,TRBJ1-6,TGTGCCAGCAGCTTGACAGTAACGGAAAGGGCCCTCCACTTT,CASSLTVTERALHF
TRBV5-1,NA,NA,TRBJ2-5,TGCGCCAGCAGCGCGACAGTTACAGAGACCCAGTACTTC,CASSATVTETQYF
TRBV7-2,NA,NA,TRBJ2-7,TGTGCCAGCAGCCAGAGGTACGAGCAGTACTTC,CASSQRYEQYF
TRBV29-1,NA,TRBD1,TRBJ1-4,TGCAGCGTTGAGGAGGGGGCGGATGAAAAACTGTTTTTT,CSVEEGADEKLFF
TRBV5-1,NA,TRBD2,TRBJ2-1,TGCGCCAGCAGCTTAACTAGCGGGAGGGCAAATGAGCAGTTCTTC,CASSLTSGRANEQFF
TRBV11-2,few,NA,TRBJ2-5,TGTGCCAGCAGCTCAACTAGCTATGGAGAGACCCAGTACTTC,CASSSTSYGETQYF
TRBV30,NA,TRBD2,TRBJ2-1,TGTGCCTGCTCGACTAGCCTGGGGGAGCAGTTCTTC,CACSTSLGEQFF
TRBV5-1,NA,NA,TRBJ2-2,TGCGCCAGCAGCTTGGCTAGGGGTGGCACCGGGGAGCTGTTTTTT,CASSLARGGTGELFF
TRBV14,NA,TRBD2,TRBJ2-3,TGTGCCAGCAGCTGGGGGGGTGCAGATACGCAGTATTTT,CASSWGGADTQYF
TRBV6-1,few,TRBD1,TRBJ1-5,TGTGCCAGCAGTGAGGGGAAGGGGGCTACGAGCAATCAGCCCCAGCATTTT,CASSEGKGATSNQPQHF
TRBV7-2,NA,NA,TRBJ1-5,TGTGCCAGCAGCTTTACGGGAAATCAGCCCCAGCATTTT,CASSFTGNQPQHF
TRBV7-2,NA,NA,TRBJ2-7,TGTGCCAGCAGCTTAGTGGCCACTAACTACTACGAGCAGTACTTC,CASSLVATNYYEQYF
TRBV6-1,NA,TRBD2,TRBJ2-4,TGTGCCAGCAGTGAAGGAGGAGCGGGGGCCAAAAACATTCAGTACTTC,CASSEGGAGAKNIQYF
TRBV5-4,once,TRBD1,TRBJ1-2,TGTGCCAGCAGCGCGGACAGGTCTAACTATGGCTACACCTTC,CASSADRSNYGYTF
TRBV4-3,NA,NA,TRBJ1-3,TGCGCCAGCAGCCAAGGAGCAAACTCGGCTGGAAACACCATATATTTT,CASSQGANSAGNTIYF
TRBV14,NA,NA,TRBJ2-3,TGTGCCAGCAGCCAAGAGCGGCGAACTGGGCAGTATTTT,CASSQERRTGQYF
TRBV11-3,NA,NA,TRBJ2-1,TGTGCCAGCAGCTTAGGAGGAAGGCGGAACAATGAGCAGTTCTTC,CASSLGGRRNNEQFF
TRBV9,NA,TRBD2,TRBJ2-5,TGTGCCAGCAGGATTGCGGGGGGGCACGGGGAGGAGACCCAGTACTTC,CASRIAGGHGEETQYF
TRBV4-3,NA,TRBD2,TRBJ2-1,TGCGCCAGCAGCCCCGGGACTAGCGGGAGCCACAATGAGCAGTTCTTC,CASSPGTSGSHNEQFF
TRBV27,NA,NA,TRBJ2-7,TGTGCCAGCAGTTTAAGGGGAGGCGGTCTCCTCTCTTACGAGCAGTACTTC,CASSLRGGGLLSYEQYF
TRBV9,NA,TRBD1,TRBJ1-2,TGTGCCAGCAGCGTAGGACAGGGTAACTATGGCTACACCTTC,CASSVGQGNYGYTF
TRBV7-2,NA,NA,TRBJ1-1,TGTGCCAGCAGCGCCGACAGAGTCAACACTGAAGCTTTCTTT,CASSADRVNTEAFF
TRBV19,NA,NA,TRBJ2-7,TGTGCCAGCTCTCAATTGGAGGGGTCGGAATACGAGCAGTACTTC,CASSQLEGSEYEQYF
TRBV4-3,NA,TRBD2,TRBJ2-1,TGCGCCAGCAGCCAAGAACAAGGGACTAGTTATGAGCAGTTCTTC,CASSQEQGTSYEQFF
TRBV4-1,NA,TRBD1,TRBJ2-7,TGCGCCAGCAGCCAAGGGCAGGGGGCCAGCTACGAGCAGTACTTC,CASSQGQGASYEQYF
TRBV6-5,NA,TRBD1,TRBJ1-1,TGTGCCAGCATCGGACAGGGCGGGAACACTGAAGCTTTCTTT,CASIGQGGNTEAFF
TRBV28,NA,NA,TRBJ2-1,TGTGCCAGCACCTCCCGCCCCCATACATATGAGCAGTTCTTC,CASTSRPHTYEQFF
TRBV7-8,NA,TRBD2,TRBJ2-7,TGTGCCAGCAGCTTTGTAGCGGGAGTATGGGAGCAGTACTTC,CASSFVAGVWEQYF
TRBV5-1,NA,NA,TRBJ1-3,TGCGCCAGCAGCTTGGGACACTCTGGAAACACCATATATTTT,CASSLGHSGNTIYF
TRBV2,NA,NA,TRBJ1-5,TGTGCCAGCAGCGCAGGGGTGCAGGGGAATCAGCCCCAGCATTTT,CASSAGVQGNQPQHF
TRBV3-1/TRBV3-2,NA,NA,TRBJ1-3,TGTGCCAGCAGCCCCCACGATGGGGCAGGCTCTGGAAACACCATATATTTT,CASSPHDGAGSGNTIYF
TRBV6-1,NA,TRBD1,TRBJ2-7,TGTGCCAGCAGTGAAGTCTCAGGGGGTGGGTACGAGCAGTACTTC,CASSEVSGGGYEQYF
TRBV12-3/TRBV12-4,NA,NA,TRBJ1-2,TGTGCCAGCAGTACCCGACAGGAAACTGGCTACACCTTC,CASSTRQETGYTF